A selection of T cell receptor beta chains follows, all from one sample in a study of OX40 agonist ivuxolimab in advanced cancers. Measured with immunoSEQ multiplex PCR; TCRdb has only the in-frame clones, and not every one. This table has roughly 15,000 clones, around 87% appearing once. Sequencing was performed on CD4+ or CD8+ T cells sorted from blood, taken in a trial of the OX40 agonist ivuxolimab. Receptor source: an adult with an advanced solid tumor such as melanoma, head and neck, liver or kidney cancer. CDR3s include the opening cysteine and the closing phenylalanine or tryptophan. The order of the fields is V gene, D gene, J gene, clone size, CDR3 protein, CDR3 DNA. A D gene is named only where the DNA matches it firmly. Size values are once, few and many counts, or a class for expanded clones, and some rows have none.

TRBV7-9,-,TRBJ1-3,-,CASSFRGLENTIYF,TGTGCCAGCAGCTTTCGGGGGCTAGAAAACACCATATATTTT
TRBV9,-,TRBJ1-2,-,CASSPSKGGNYGYTF,TGTGCCAGCAGCCCTTCTAAGGGGGGGAACTATGGCTACACCTTC
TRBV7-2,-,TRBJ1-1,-,CASNLPGRRDTEAFF,TGTGCCAGCAACCTGCCCGGCCGGCGGGACACTGAAGCTTTCTTT
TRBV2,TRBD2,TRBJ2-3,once,CASSEEGGGYTDTQYF,TGTGCCAGCAGTGAAGAAGGCGGGGGATACACAGATACGCAGTATTTT
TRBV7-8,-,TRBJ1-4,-,CASSLVSGPGIGKLFF,TGTGCCAGCAGCTTAGTTTCCGGCCCCGGAATCGGAAAACTGTTTTTT
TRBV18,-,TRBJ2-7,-,CASSPNLSYEQYF,TGTGCCAGCTCACCGAATTTGAGTTACGAGCAGTACTTC
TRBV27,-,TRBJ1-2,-,CASRGGSGGYTF,TGTGCCAGCAGGGGGGGGTCTGGAGGCTACACCTTC
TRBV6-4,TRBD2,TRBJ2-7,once,CASILCGGKSYEQYF,TGTGCCAGCATCCTTTGCGGGGGGAAATCCTACGAGCAGTACTTC
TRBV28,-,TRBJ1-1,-,CASSFGAGEAFF,TGTGCCAGCAGTTTCGGAGCCGGGGAAGCTTTCTTT
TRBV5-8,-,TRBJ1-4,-,CAAKLYGSEKLFF,TGTGCCGCTAAGTTGTATGGGTCCGAAAAACTGTTTTTT
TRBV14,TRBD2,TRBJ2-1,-,CASSQVLGGSYNEQFF,TGTGCCAGCAGCCAAGTCTTGGGGGGGTCCTACAATGAGCAGTTCTTC
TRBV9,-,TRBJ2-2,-,CASSASIGTGELFF,TGTGCCAGCAGCGCCTCAATTGGCACCGGGGAGCTGTTTTTT
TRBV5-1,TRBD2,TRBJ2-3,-,CASSSSGGADTQYF,TGCGCCAGCAGCTCCAGCGGGGGGGCAGATACGCAGTATTTT
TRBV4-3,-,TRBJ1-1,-,CASSQDLGRAGEAFF,TGCGCCAGCAGCCAAGACCTGGGAAGAGCGGGTGAAGCTTTCTTT
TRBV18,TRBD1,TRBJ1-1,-,CASSPRRQGGNTEAFF,TGTGCCAGCTCACCACGTCGCCAGGGGGGTAACACTGAAGCTTTCTTT
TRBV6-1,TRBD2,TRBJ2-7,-,CASSENWASGGAPYEQYF,TGTGCCAGCAGTGAAAATTGGGCTAGCGGGGGGGCTCCCTACGAGCAGTACTTC